This T cell receptor (beta chain) comes out of a study of control samples from healthy donors and cancer patients. The germline V and J ends were trimmed by 4 bases and 10 bases, with 22 bases remaining between them. The CDR3 spans 15 residues. Germline V gene sequence: CDR1 MDHEN, CDR2 SYDVKM. Only in-frame clones appear in the TCRdb table, and some are missing; sequencing was by immunoSEQ multiplex PCR. The sample lists tens of thousands of clones; less than 90% were seen once. The genes are TRBV28 and TRBJ1-2; D may be TRBD1 (6 bases). The sequence came from a woman aged 45-59 years with colorectal cancer. Material for sequencing was PBMCs. CDR3 region: CASSSPQGPSPNYTF. The DNA for the CDR3 is TGTGCCAGCAGTTCCCCCCAGGGGCCTTCTCCGAACTACACCTTC.